The T cell receptor (beta chain) described here comes from a study of cytomegalovirus exposure and HLA in healthy donors. Study overall: In an early release, HLA-typed donors contributed approximately 80 million unique TCR sequences.

Looked up from germline, CDR1 is SGDLS and CDR2 is YYNGEE. The CDR3 extends over 13 amino acids. Trimming removed 0 bases from V and 5 bases from J, with 6 bases in between. Both 60 Vbeta primers and 13 Jbeta primers went into the PCR. The data were produced by immunoSEQ multiplex PCR, yet TCRdb's version contains in-frame clones alone and is incomplete. Of some 150,000 clones listed, over 75% are singletons. A few counts support this clone. The chain links TRBV9 to TRBJ2-4; D perhaps matches TRBD2 (5 bases). Input material: PBMCs. The receptor's source is a man aged 25-45 years in good health and CMV-seropositive. The CDR3: CASSVAAENIQYF. CDR3 nucleotides: TGTGCCAGCAGCGTAGCAGCGGAAAACATTCAGTACTTC.